This T cell receptor (beta chain) originates from a study of cytomegalovirus exposure and HLA in healthy donors. General study points: A previous analysis found most TCR beta V segments productive roughly 87% or roughly 30% of the time.

All donors participated as healthy donors of bone marrow. The PCR had 60 Vbeta and 13 Jbeta primers. Assay used: immunoSEQ multiplex PCR; TCRdb lists only in-frame clones, some missing. The sample has about 190,000 clones; 85% to 90% are singletons. With respect to this clone: Its antigen is not identified.

Sequenced material: PBMCs. This TCR derives from a man younger than 40 in good health and CMV-seronegative.

Here the CDR3 DNA reads TGTGCCAGCAGACCGGACAGTAGCTACGAGCAGTACTTC. Its protein product is CASRPDSSYEQYF. The chain carries TRBV6-5 and TRBJ2-5; a weak D match, TRBD1 (6 bases). The end of the DNA is better explained by TRBJ2-7, so the J call may be wrong. CDR1 MNHEY and CDR2 SVGAGI come from the germline V gene. This CDR3 comprises 13 residues.